These 2 T cell receptor beta chains share one sample of origin, sequenced in a study of regulatory T cells in long-lasting Graves disease (TCRdb year 2021). Libraries came from multiplex PCR. The run used an Illumina HiSeq 4000. CDR3 regions were amplified by Arm-PCR with iRepertoire HTBI primers to construct TCR beta libraries. TCRdb's own reprocessing of the public reads used fastp at Q25 and MiXCR and kept productive beta chains. Every CDR3 protein is listed once, alongside the most common genes and DNA of its rows. For this sample there are approximately 540,000 distinct CDR3 sequences; approximately 12% appear just once. Approximately 9% of the sample belongs to the ten largest clones. The time point label of this sample denotes: newly diagnosed GD, antithyroid drugs for less than 3 months. For both TCR sequencing and RNA sequencing, RNA was extracted from PBMCs in TRIzol. The same sample was also studied in work on T cells in Graves' hyperthyroidism and ophthalmopathy.

This specimen was peripheral blood mononuclear cells (PBMCs), taken at new diagnosis, from a patient treated with antithyroid drugs. The receptor source for this set is a woman aged 25 to 39 with Graves disease. Donor details come from another sample of the same person, matched by shared clones.

In its sample, this clonotype was seen many times. CDR3 DNA: TGTGCCAGCCGAAAAGGGGTTATGAACACTGAAGCTTTCTTT. Translating it yields CASRKGVMNTEAFF. The rearrangement uses TRBV2 and TRBJ1-1; D is perhaps TRBD1 (5 bases). CDR1 is SNHLY and CDR2 is FYNNEI in the germline V gene. V lost 8 bases and J lost 0, with 13 bases in between. The CDR3 spans 14 residues.

This chain connects TRBV20-1 to TRBJ1-6; TRBD1 matches 8 bases. This CDR3 spans 16 amino acids. CDR1 is DFQATT and CDR2 is SNEGSKA in the germline V gene (reference sequence). V lost 2 bases to trimming and J lost 8 bases; unmatched junction nucleotides: 11. The CDR3: CSARKSGGYGDSPLHF. The CDR3 DNA follows: TGCAGTGCTAGAAAATCAGGGGGCTATGGCGATTCACCCCTCCACTTT.